Each of the 25 T cell receptor beta chains below was sequenced from the same sample in a study of Tregs in tolerant kidney transplant recipients. Sequenced by immunoSEQ multiplex PCR; TCRdb stores in-frame clones only, minus some. This repertoire comprises tens of thousands of clones; its ten largest clones make up roughly 0.8%. This sample comprised CD4+ T cells from blood, obtained before the transplant. The receptors derive from a human donor who received a combined kidney and bone marrow transplant.

About this clone itself: The CDR3 end is not reached by the read, which stops 3 residues before it; the germline J gene fills it in. The V call is TRBV7-2, the J call TRBJ1-4; perhaps TRBD1 as D (5 bases). The ends were cut back, 0 bases at V and 8 bases at J, with 13 bases in the middle. Germline V CDR1 and CDR2: SGHTA, FQGNSA. The CDR3 runs 15 residues. CDR3 loop: CASSLAFGGSEKLFF. Partial CDR3 DNA: TGTGCCAGCAGCTTAGCGTTCGGGGGGAGCGAAAAA.

Worth noting for this clone: The DNA ends 3 residues before the CDR3 does, and the rest of the CDR3 is filled in from the germline J gene. This rearrangement joins TRBV19 to TRBJ2-1; 10 bases map to TRBD2. CDR1 LNHDA and CDR2 SQIVND come from the germline V gene (reference sequence). The CDR3 contains 16 residues. V trimming: 3 bases; J trimming: 8 bases; junction bases outside the gene matches: 10. CDR3 region: CASSIGASGSLYEQFF. Partial CDR3 DNA: TGTGCCAGTAGTATTGGGGCTAGCGGGAGTCTTTATGAG.

Of note for this clone: The read halts 3 residues ahead of the CDR3 end, with the missing end drawn from the germline J gene. The chain combines TRBV7-9 with TRBJ1-2, with a tentative D call TRBD1 (6 bases). Looked up from germline, CDR1 is SEHNR and CDR2 is FQNEAQ (reference sequence). This CDR3 comprises 15 residues. V was pared by 5 bases and J by 3 bases, with 16 bases between. CDR3 loop: CASSREGGMDYGYTF. The covered CDR3 bases are TGTGCCAGCAGCCGCGAGGGGGGGATGGACTATGGC.

To note about this clone: The read terminates 3 residues ahead of where the CDR3 ends, so the germline J gene completes it. This chain connects TRBV18 to TRBJ1-1; a weak D match, TRBD1 (5 bases). Germline CDR1 reads KGHSH; CDR2 reads LQKENI. Trimming stripped 6 bases from V and 1 base from J, with 12 bases between. This CDR3 spans 14 amino acids. CDR3 region: CASSRGSENTEAFF. The sequenced part of the CDR3 DNA is TGTGCCAGCTCCCGGGGGTCAGAGAACACTGAA.

A remark on this clone: The read gets to within 3 residues of the CDR3 end, and the germline J gene fills in the rest. J is TRBJ2-1 and V is TRBV7-9; 8 positions agree with TRBD1. The CDR3 is made up of 13 amino acids. Germline CDR1 reads SEHNR; CDR2 reads FQNEAQ (reference sequence). With 5 bases clipped from V and 7 bases from J, the junction kept 4 bases outside the gene matches. This chain's CDR3 is CASSPRTGNEQFF. The part of the CDR3 DNA that was read is TGTGCCAGCAGCCCCCGGACAGGGAATGAG.

As concerns this clone: The read terminates 3 residues before the CDR3 end, so the remaining end is supplied by the germline J gene. The chain combines TRBV10-2 with TRBJ2-7, with 10 nucleotides matching TRBD1. This CDR3 contains 15 residues. Germline CDR1 WSHSY, CDR2 SAAADI. With 1 base clipped from V and 5 bases from J, the junction kept 5 bases outside the gene matches. The CDR3 is CASSEWTGGIDEQYF. The CDR3 DNA, read in part, is TGCGCCAGCAGTGAGTGGACAGGGGGTATCGACGAG.

On this clone itself: The read ends 3 residues shy of where the CDR3 ends; the end is completed using the germline J gene. This chain joins TRBV5-1 and TRBJ2-5, with 12 positions matching TRBD2. Germline CDR1 is SGHRS and CDR2 is YFSETQ. The CDR3 covers 15 residues. Germline trimming cut 1 base from V and 5 bases from J; bases unmatched to any gene: 3. Here the CDR3 reads CASSLRTSGDETQYF. The CDR3 bases that were read are TGCGCCAGCAGCTTGAGGACTAGCGGGGATGAGACC.

Note on this clone: Read sequence stops 3 residues before the CDR3 end, and the germline J gene provides the missing end. This rearrangement joins TRBV18 to TRBJ1-2; D perhaps matches TRBD1 (5 bases). Trimming removed 0 bases from V and 4 bases from J, with 12 bases in between. This CDR3 spans 15 amino acids. The V gene's germline CDR1 is KGHSH and CDR2 LQKENI. The part of the CDR3 DNA that was read is TGTGCCAGCTCACCACCGGGGCAGGGTGGCTATGGC. It yields the protein CASSPPGQGGYG. In full, the CDR3 is CASSPPGQGGYGYTF.

As for this clone: The missing CDR3 end, 3 residues past where the read stops, is filled in from the germline J gene. The chain employs TRBV11-2 and TRBJ1-1; D possibly corresponds to TRBD1 (5 bases). Germline CDR1 reads SGHAT; CDR2 reads FQNNGV. Trimming pared 7 bases from V and 5 bases from J, leaving 14 bases between. The CDR3 loop spans 13 amino acids. The covered CDR3 bases are TGTGCCAGCACCACCCAGGGAGGGACTGAA. This encodes CASTTQGGTE. The whole CDR3 is CASTTQGGTEAFF.

Concerning this clone itself: The read halts 3 residues ahead of the CDR3 end, with the missing end drawn from the germline J gene. V is TRBV7-6 and J is TRBJ1-1; the D gene is possibly TRBD1 (6 bases). The CDR3 contains 15 residues. Germline V lookup: CDR1 SGHVS, CDR2 FNYEAQ. The DNA read from the CDR3 is TGTGCCAGCAGCCCGTGGACAGCGAATAGTATGAGA. It translates to CASSPWTANSMR. The entire CDR3 protein reads CASSPWTANSMRAFF. Supplemented by reference TRBV7-6 and TRBJ1-1, the full variable domain reads GAGVSQSPRYKVTKRGQDVALRCDPISGHVSLYWYRQALGQGPEFLTYFNYEAQQDKSGLPNDRFSAERPEGSISTLTIQRTEQRDSAMYRCASSPWTANSMRAFFGQGTRLTVV.

The CDR3 DNA, read in part, is TGTGCCAGCAGCCTTAGCGTTGAG. Translating gives CASSLSVE. The full-length CDR3 reads as CASSLSVEQFF. The chain joins TRBV7-2 to TRBJ2-1, with D tentatively TRBD2 (5 bases). Read sequence stops 3 residues before the CDR3 end, and the germline J gene provides the missing end. V was trimmed by 5 bases and J by 9 bases, leaving 8 bases between them. The CDR3 consists of 11 residues. The germline V gene has CDR1 SGHTA and CDR2 FQGNSA.

As regards this clone: The read ends 3 residues before the CDR3 terminus; that terminus is restored from the germline J gene. The rearrangement uses TRBV6-1 and TRBJ2-3, with 9 bases that match TRBD2. The CDR3 sequence is 17 residues long. Looked up from germline, CDR1 is MNHNS and CDR2 is SASEGT. V was clipped by 1 base and J by 2 bases; unmatched bases: 7. CDR3 residues: CASSEGWASGNTDTQYF. The CDR3 bases that were read are TGTGCCAGCAGTGAAGGTTGGGCTAGCGGGAACACAGATACG.

Points on this clone: Read data end 3 residues before the CDR3 end; the end is taken from the germline J gene. Within the sample, other DNA sequences also encode this same CDR3. This chain connects TRBV19 to TRBJ1-1; 7 positions agree with TRBD1. CDR3 length equals 14 residues. V was clipped by 1 base and J by 2 bases; unmatched bases: 1. Germline lookup yields CDR1 LNHDA and CDR2 SQIVND (reference sequence). CDR3 in amino acids: CASSIGQGNTEAFF. The CDR3 bases that were read are TGTGCCAGTAGTATAGGACAGGGAAACACTGAA.

With respect to this clone: The read ends 3 residues shy of where the CDR3 ends; the end is completed using the germline J gene. V is TRBV18 and J is TRBJ1-1, with 11 bases matching TRBD1. The CDR3 extends over 17 amino acids. Germline V lookup: CDR1 KGHSH, CDR2 LQKENI. V lost 2 bases, J lost 5 bases, and 10 bases stayed unmatched. The CDR3 DNA, read in part, is TGTGCCAGCTCACCAGCTCGGACAGGGGGCGGGGGTACTGAA. It codes for CASSPARTGGGGTE. The entire CDR3 is CASSPARTGGGGTEAFF.

CDR3 loop: CASSSGQRGGPDEQFF. CDR3 DNA (partial): TGTGCCAGCAGCTCCGGCCAGCGGGGGGGCCCAGATGAG. The genes are TRBV7-6 and TRBJ2-1, with TRBD2 matching over 10 bases. The read comes to an end 3 residues before the CDR3 does, leaving the germline J gene to fill in the end. The junction had 11 bases not matched to a gene; V was cut back by 4 bases and J by 8 bases. Germline V gene lookup returns CDR1 SGHVS and CDR2 FNYEAQ. The CDR3 is 16 amino acids.

For this clone: Read sequence stops 3 residues before the CDR3 end, and the germline J gene provides the missing end. This chain joins TRBV19 and TRBJ2-5; possibly TRBD1 for D (6 bases). V lost 6 bases and J 5 bases, leaving 13 bases between the germline ends. The CDR3 extends over 13 amino acids. Germline CDR1 reads LNHDA; CDR2 reads SQIVND (reference sequence). The DNA read from the CDR3 is TGTGCCAGTAGCCGGAACAGGGAGGAGACC. It is translated as CASSRNREET. The full CDR3 protein reads CASSRNREETQYF.

On this clone: The read terminates 3 residues before the CDR3 end, so the remaining end is supplied by the germline J gene. V is TRBV2 and J is TRBJ2-5, with 7 bases that match TRBD1. Germline V gene data show CDR1 as SNHLY and CDR2 as FYNNEI. J lost 2 bases, V lost 6 bases, and 6 bases had no gene match. There are 14 residues in the CDR3. The DNA read from the CDR3 is TGTGCCAGCAGACCTCGGACAGGACAAGAGACC. Residues: CASRPRTGQET. The complete CDR3 protein is CASRPRTGQETQYF.

Note on this clone: The read gets to within 3 residues of the CDR3 end, and the germline J gene fills in the rest. The chain has TRBV18 and TRBJ2-7; TRBD1 matches at 12 bases. The CDR3 runs to 17 residues. The germline V gene encodes CDR1 KGHSH and CDR2 LQKENI. Trimming cost V 4 bases and J 5 bases; bases outside gene matches: 12. The sequenced CDR3 bases are TGTGCCAGCTCACGAGAAAACCGGGACAGGGGGCTAAACGAG. Its translation: CASSRENRDRGLNE. The entire CDR3 protein reads CASSRENRDRGLNEQYF.

In regard to this clone: Read sequence stops 3 residues before the CDR3 end, and the germline J gene provides the missing end. The V call is TRBV19, the J call TRBJ1-5, with 9 bases identical to TRBD1. Germline assignment: CDR1 LNHDA and CDR2 SQIVND (reference sequence). V shed 4 bases and J 4 bases; nucleotides not matched to a gene: 14. The CDR3 length is 18 residues. The CDR3 bases that were read are TGTGCCAGTAGTACCCGGGTGGGGACAGGGAAGAATAATCAGCCC. This codes for CASSTRVGTGKNNQP. The whole CDR3 is CASSTRVGTGKNNQPQHF.

As concerns this clone: Coverage ceases 3 residues before the CDR3 finishes, and the germline J gene fills in the end. The chain recombines TRBV19 with TRBJ1-5, with D perhaps TRBD1 (5 bases). The CDR3 is 14 amino acids. Trimming pared 0 bases from V and 9 bases from J, leaving 12 bases between. The germline gives CDR1 LNHDA, CDR2 SQIVND (reference sequence). Incomplete CDR3 DNA: TGTGCCAGTAGTATAGATCTGGGGCGCCGGCCC. This sequence encodes CASSIDLGRRP. The full CDR3 is CASSIDLGRRPQHF.

With regard to this clone: From the germline J gene comes the end of the CDR3, since the read stops 3 residues before it. The chain couples TRBV20-1 to TRBJ2-2, with 14 bases fitting TRBD2. The CDR3 covers 18 residues. Germline V gene sequence: CDR1 DFQATT, CDR2 SNEGSKA (reference sequence). Trimming took 0 bases from V and 4 from J; bases not matched to a gene: 7. CDR3 sequence: CSARDGTSGGRVTGELFF. The covered CDR3 bases are TGCAGTGCTAGAGATGGGACTAGCGGGGGACGGGTCACCGGGGAG.

About this clone: The junction and the germline gene differ at one end; a read error may be behind it. The missing CDR3 end, 3 residues past where the read stops, is filled in from the germline J gene. This sequence joins TRBV4-2 and TRBJ1-4, with 12 positions matching TRBD1. The CDR3 totals 17 residues. Per germline, CDR1 LGHNA and CDR2 YNFKEQ. CDR3 region: CASSQFHGDRGRKKLFF. The DNA read from the CDR3 is TGCGCCAGCAGCCAATTCCATGGGGACAGGGGGCGGAAAAAA.

Comment on this clone: The observed sequence ends 3 residues before the CDR3 terminus, with the missing tail filled in from the germline J gene. The chain has TRBV5-1 and TRBJ1-4; D perhaps matches TRBD1 (5 bases). The CDR3 runs 12 residues. Germline-derived CDR1 and CDR2 are SGHRS and YFSETQ. Trimming removed 4 bases from V and 10 bases from J, with 11 bases in between. CDR3 residues: CASSPGEGKLFF. The part of the CDR3 DNA that was read is TGCGCCAGCAGCCCGGGGGAGGGAAAA.

Points on this clone: The CDR3 is cut off 3 residues early in the read; its end comes from the germline J gene. J is TRBJ2-2 and V is TRBV6-2 or TRBV6-3; D may be TRBD2 (6 bases). CDR3 length equals 16 residues. Per germline, CDR1 MNHEY and CDR2 SVGEGT. V was cut by 5 bases and J by 5 bases, with 18 bases left in between. This CDR3 is CASSRSSGSGTGELFF. The DNA read from the CDR3 is TGTGCCAGCAGTCGCTCCTCAGGGAGCGGGACCGGGGAG.

Notes on this clone: The DNA ends 3 residues before the CDR3 does, and the rest of the CDR3 is filled in from the germline J gene. This chain joins TRBV7-2 and TRBJ1-2; TRBD1 matches 8 bases. CDR3 size: 14 residues. Per germline, CDR1 SGHTA and CDR2 FQGNSA. The sequenced part of the CDR3 DNA is TGTGCCAGCAGCACCCGACAGGGGTATTACGGC. This encodes CASSTRQGYYG. The full CDR3 sequence reads CASSTRQGYYGYTF. Together with reference TRBV7-2 and TRBJ1-2, the CDR3 gives the full variable domain: GAGVSQSPSNKVTEKGKDVELRCDPISGHTALYWYRQSLGQGLEFLIYFQGNSAPDKSGLPSDRFSAERTGGSVSTLTIQRTQQEDSAVYLCASSTRQGYYGYTFGSGTRLTVV.